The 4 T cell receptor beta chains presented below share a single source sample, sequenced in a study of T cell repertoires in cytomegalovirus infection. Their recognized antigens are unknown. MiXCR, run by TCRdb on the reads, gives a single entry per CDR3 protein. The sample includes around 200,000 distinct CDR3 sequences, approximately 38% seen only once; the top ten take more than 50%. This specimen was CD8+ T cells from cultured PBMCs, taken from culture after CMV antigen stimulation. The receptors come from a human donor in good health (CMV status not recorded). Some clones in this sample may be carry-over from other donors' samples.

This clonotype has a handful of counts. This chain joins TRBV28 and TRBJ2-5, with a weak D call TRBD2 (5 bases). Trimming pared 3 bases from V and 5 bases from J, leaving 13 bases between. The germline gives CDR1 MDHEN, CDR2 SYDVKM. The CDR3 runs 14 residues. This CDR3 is CASSFILGEETQYF. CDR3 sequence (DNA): TGTGCCAGCAGTTTTATACTGGGAGAGGAGACCCAGTACTTC. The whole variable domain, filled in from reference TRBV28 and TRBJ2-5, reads DVKVTQSSRYLVKRTGEKVFLECVQDMDHENMFWYRQDPGLGLRLIYFSYDVKMKEKGDIPEGYSVSREKKERFSLILESASTNQTSMYLCASSFILGEETQYFGPGTRLLVL.

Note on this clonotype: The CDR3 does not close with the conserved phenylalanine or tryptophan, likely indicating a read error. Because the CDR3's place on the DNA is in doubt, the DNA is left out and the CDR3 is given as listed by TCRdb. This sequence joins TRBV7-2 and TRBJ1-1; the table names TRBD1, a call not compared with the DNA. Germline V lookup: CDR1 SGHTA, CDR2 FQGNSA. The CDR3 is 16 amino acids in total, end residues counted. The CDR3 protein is CASSLDSRGSNTEAGV.

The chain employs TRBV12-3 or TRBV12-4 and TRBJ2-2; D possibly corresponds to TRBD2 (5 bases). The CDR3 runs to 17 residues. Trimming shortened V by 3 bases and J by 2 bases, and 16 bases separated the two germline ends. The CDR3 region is CASSFRSSSRNTGELFF. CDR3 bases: TGTGCCAGCAGTTTTAGGTCTAGCTCGAGAAACACCGGGGAGCTGTTTTTT.

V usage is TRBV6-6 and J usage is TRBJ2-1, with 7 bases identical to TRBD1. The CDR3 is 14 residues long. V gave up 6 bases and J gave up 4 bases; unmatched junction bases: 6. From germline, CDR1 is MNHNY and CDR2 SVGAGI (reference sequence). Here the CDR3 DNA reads TGTGCCAGCAGCCCCGGACAGGTATACAATGAGCAGTTCTTC. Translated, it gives CASSPGQVYNEQFF.